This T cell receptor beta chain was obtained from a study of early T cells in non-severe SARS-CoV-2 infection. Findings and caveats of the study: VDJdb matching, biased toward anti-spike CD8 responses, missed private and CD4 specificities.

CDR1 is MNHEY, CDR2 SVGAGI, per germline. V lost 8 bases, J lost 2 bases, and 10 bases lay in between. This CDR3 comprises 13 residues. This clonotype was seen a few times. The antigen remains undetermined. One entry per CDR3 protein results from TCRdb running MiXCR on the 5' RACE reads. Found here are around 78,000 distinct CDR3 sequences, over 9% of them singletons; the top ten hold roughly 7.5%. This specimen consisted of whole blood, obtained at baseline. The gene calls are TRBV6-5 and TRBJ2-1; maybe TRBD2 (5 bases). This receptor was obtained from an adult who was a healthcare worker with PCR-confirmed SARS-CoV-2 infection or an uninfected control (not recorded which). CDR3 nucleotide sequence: TGTGCCAGCGGGAGTTTACCCTACAATGAGCAGTTCTTC. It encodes CASGSLPYNEQFF.